These 30 T cell receptor beta chains were all obtained from the same sample, sequenced in a study of T cells in Graves' hyperthyroidism and ophthalmopathy. Template material for amplifying TCR beta CDR3 regions consisted of RNA transcripts. Initially, a first-round RT-PCR of the TCR CDR3 employed the HTBI primer set. MiXCR, run by TCRdb on the multiplex PCR reads, gives a single entry per CDR3 protein. This sample yields 450,000 to 700,000 distinct CDR3 sequences, of which 46% are seen a single time; around 8% belongs to the top ten. Sequenced sample: peripheral blood or thyroid tissue (not recorded which). The source is a woman under 30 with Graves' hyperthyroidism.

This clonotype was picked up many times. The chain has TRBV7-8 and TRBJ1-2; 7 bases line up with TRBD1. The trim removed 1 base at V and 8 bases at J, leaving 10 bases unmatched. Germline CDR1 SGHVS, CDR2 FQNEAQ. CDR3 length equals 15 residues. The CDR3 bases are TGTGCCAGCAGCTTAGGATACAACGACAGGGAAGGCTACACCTTC. Its protein is CASSLGYNDREGYTF.

This clonotype came up many times. The chain uses TRBV6-1 and TRBJ1-1; D unclear. Trimming cost V 5 bases and J 0 bases, with 7 bases left between them. The germline V gene encodes CDR1 MNHNS and CDR2 SASEGT. This CDR3 region has 13 residues. The CDR3: CASSFQMNTEAFF. CDR3 in DNA: TGTGCCAGCAGTTTTCAGATGAACACTGAAGCTTTCTTT.

This clonotype appeared many times. The V and J genes are TRBV5-6 and TRBJ1-4; D gene ambiguous. Germline-derived CDR1 and CDR2 are SGHDT and YYEEEE. V was trimmed by 0 bases and J by 0 bases, leaving 9 bases between them. CDR3 length: 16 residues. As DNA, the CDR3 is TGTGCCAGCAGCTTGGCTGCGGAGGCAACTAATGAAAAACTGTTTTTT. Its translation: CASSLAAEATNEKLFF.

This clonotype came up a few times. This chain connects TRBV7-2 to TRBJ1-2, with D uncertain. This CDR3 is 15 amino acids long. Deletions cut 6 bases from V and 0 bases from J, with 14 bases between. CDR1 is SGHTA, CDR2 FQGNSA, per germline. CDR3 in amino acids: CASSDPPVANYGYTF. The CDR3 coding sequence is TGTGCCAGCAGTGACCCGCCGGTAGCTAACTATGGCTACACCTTC.

The chain employs TRBV7-9 and TRBJ1-1; D ambiguous. V dropped 9 bases and J dropped 1 base, with 12 bases sitting between them. The germline V gene has CDR1 SEHNR and CDR2 FQNEAQ (reference sequence). The CDR3 spans 13 residues. The CDR3 sequence is CASLAVPNTEAFF. In DNA form, the CDR3 reads TGTGCCAGTCTAGCGGTTCCGAACACTGAAGCTTTCTTT.

There are many counts of this clonotype. The DNA of the CDR3 is TGTGCCAGCAGTTCCACTTCCGGGACGACTAATCAGCCCCAGCATTTT. This codes for CASSSTSGTTNQPQHF. This chain connects TRBV6-6 to TRBJ1-5; TRBD1 is a possible D gene (5 bases). The CDR3 consists of 16 residues. Trimming shortened V by 4 bases and J by 4 bases, and 17 bases separated the two germline ends. Germline CDR1 MNHNY, CDR2 SVGAGI (reference sequence).

This clonotype was recorded a few times. A much bigger clone sits one base away, suggesting this may be a read error. The V call is TRBV2, the J call TRBJ1-6, with 9 bases fitting TRBD1. With 7 bases clipped from V and 9 bases from J, the junction kept 10 bases outside the gene matches. The V gene's germline CDR1 is SNHLY and CDR2 FYNNEI. The CDR3 contains 15 residues. This CDR3 reads CASTRDREHSSPLHF. The CDR3 DNA reads TGTGCCAGCACCCGGGACAGGGAGCATAGTTCACCCCTCCACTTT.

Ten or more counts support this clonotype. One end of the junction fails to match germline, which may point to a read error. The V call is TRBV7-8, the J call TRBJ1-5; TRBD1 matches 12 bases. Germline lookup yields CDR1 SGHVS and CDR2 FQNEAQ. This CDR3 comprises 16 residues. The CDR3 sequence: CATSRDRGRSRQPQHF. For the CDR3, the DNA is TGTGCCACCAGCCGGGACAGGGGGCGTTCTAGGCAGCCCCAGCATTTT.

This clonotype was counted a single time. This chain connects TRBV29-1 to TRBJ1-5, with unresolved D. Germline values: CDR1 SQVTM, CDR2 ANQGSEA. The V end was cut by 4 bases, the J end by 10 bases, with 2 bases between. The CDR3 contains 8 residues. The CDR3 DNA reads as TGCAGCGTTGGCCCCCAGCATTTT. Protein: CSVGPQHF.

On this clonotype: Given a much more abundant clone one base away, this may be a read error. V and J are TRBV7-2 and TRBJ2-7, with D possibly TRBD1 on 6 matching bases. Germline values: CDR1 SGHTA, CDR2 FQGNSA. This CDR3 is built from 16 residues. Trimming removed 1 base from V and 2 bases from J, with 15 bases in between. The CDR3 spells CASSLGVQGSAYEQYF. Here the CDR3 DNA reads TGTGCCAGCAGCTTAGGGGTACAGGGATCAGCCTACGAGCAGTACTTC.

This clonotype was seen at least ten times. V gene TRBV5-6 combines with J gene TRBJ1-1, with D hard to call. Looked up from germline, CDR1 is SGHDT and CDR2 is YYEEEE. V was pared by 3 bases and J by 6 bases, with 12 bases between. CDR3 size: 13 residues. The CDR3 DNA sequence: TGTGCCAGCAGCTCTACGGTGGCCGCTGAAGCTTTCTTT. The encoded protein is CASSSTVAAEAFF.

In regard to this clonotype: At one end, the junction sequence differs from germline, possibly due to a read error. This chain joins TRBV5-1 and TRBJ2-7; maybe TRBD1 (6 bases). CDR3 length: 15 amino acids. CDR1 is SGHRS, CDR2 YFSETQ, per germline. DNA of the CDR3: TGCGCCAGCAGCTGGGGCCCAGGGGTCTCCTACGGGCAGTACTTC. Translating gives CASSWGPGVSYGQYF.

This clonotype was detected only a few times. The chain is built from TRBV19 and TRBJ2-3; the D is unclear. CDR1 and CDR2 from the germline V gene are LNHDA and SQIVND (reference sequence). The germline V and J ends were trimmed by 3 bases and 2 bases, with 12 bases remaining between them. The CDR3 has 15 residues. The CDR3 DNA reads TGTGCCAGTAGTATTTTGGGCGATAACACAGATACGCAGTATTTT. It is translated as CASSILGDNTDTQYF. The full variable domain, in which reference TRBV19 and TRBJ2-3 provide the parts outside the CDR3, is DGGITQSPKYLFRKEGQNVTLSCEQNLNHDAMYWYRQDPGQGLRLIYYSQIVNDFQKGDIAEGYSVSREKKESFPLTVTSAQKNPTAFYLCASSILGDNTDTQYFGPGTRLTVL.

This clonotype has only a few counts. This chain connects TRBV7-9 to TRBJ2-7, with 8 bases that match TRBD1. Trimming removed 1 base from V and 5 bases from J; junction bases left unmatched: 4. Germline V gives CDR1 SEHNR, CDR2 FQNEAQ (reference sequence). CDR3 size: 14 residues. The CDR3 is CASSLGTGFHEQYF. The CDR3 DNA sequence: TGTGCCAGCAGCTTAGGGACAGGGTTTCACGAGCAGTACTTC.

This clonotype was counted ten times or more. This sequence joins TRBV24-1 and TRBJ2-5; D gene unclear. V lost 1 base and J lost 3, with 5 bases in between. The CDR3 has 13 amino acids. CDR1 and CDR2 (germline): KGHDR, SFDVKD. The CDR3 reads CATSDFEEETQYF. Written as DNA, the CDR3 is TGTGCCACCAGTGATTTTGAAGAAGAGACCCAGTACTTC.

This clonotype was observed a handful of times. This chain uses TRBV4-1 with TRBJ2-7, with 12 bases aligning to TRBD1. The V segment lost 0 bases and the J segment 6 bases; nucleotides outside the gene matches: 3. This CDR3 is built from 15 residues. CDR1 is MGHRA and CDR2 is YSYEKL in the germline V gene. CDR3 loop: CASSQEGTGGREQYF. The CDR3 region has the DNA TGCGCCAGCAGCCAAGAAGGGACAGGGGGCCGCGAGCAGTACTTC.

V is TRBV12-3 or TRBV12-4 and J is TRBJ2-1; 8 nucleotides agree with TRBD1. V trimming: 4 bases; J trimming: 7 bases; junction bases outside the gene matches: 15. This CDR3 is 17 amino acids long. CDR3 sequence (DNA): TGTGCCAGCAGTTCGTGGACAGGGAAAGGCGTAATAAATGAGCAGTTCTTC. Amino acid sequence: CASSSWTGKGVINEQFF.

This clonotype occurred many times. The chain employs TRBV7-8 and TRBJ2-7, with a weak D call TRBD2 (5 bases). This CDR3 is built from 13 residues. V was shortened by 5 bases and J by 4 bases, with 12 bases between the two germline ends. Germline CDR1 and CDR2: SGHVS and FQNEAQ. CDR3 sequence: CASSPSRGYEQYF. The CDR3 DNA follows: TGTGCCAGCAGCCCGTCCCGGGGTTACGAGCAGTACTTC.

For the CDR3, the DNA is TGTGCCAGCAGTGCTACGAAGAACACCGGGGAGCTGTTTTTT. Encoded protein: CASSATKNTGELFF. The rearrangement links TRBV2 to TRBJ2-2; D is undetermined. Trimming pared 4 bases from V and 1 base from J, leaving 7 bases between. Germline CDR1 is SNHLY and CDR2 is FYNNEI. The CDR3 is made up of 14 amino acids.

The V call is TRBV10-1, the J call TRBJ1-2; 9 nucleotides agree with TRBD1. After removal of 3 bases from V and 7 bases from J, the junction contained 6 bases not matched to a gene. Germline CDR1 and CDR2: WNHNN and SYGVQD (reference sequence). The length of the CDR3 is 14 residues. This CDR3 is CASSEPQGASGYTF. In DNA form, the CDR3 reads TGCGCCAGCAGTGAACCACAGGGGGCTAGTGGCTACACCTTC.

This clonotype has a count of ten or more. The gene calls are TRBV9 and TRBJ2-7; 7 bases agree with TRBD1. From germline, CDR1 is SGDLS and CDR2 YYNGEE. Trimming took 0 bases from V and 2 from J; bases not matched to a gene: 5. The CDR3 contains 15 residues. The CDR3 sequence is CASSVDTGETYEQYF. The CDR3 DNA sequence: TGTGCCAGCAGCGTAGATACAGGGGAAACCTACGAGCAGTACTTC. Full variable domain (remainder filled in from reference TRBV9 and TRBJ2-7): DSGVTQTPKHLITATGQRVTLRCSPRSGDLSVYWYQQSLDQGLQFLIQYYNGEERAKGNILERFSAQQFPDLHSELNLSSLELGDSALYFCASSVDTGETYEQYFGPGTRLTVT.

The chain joins TRBV5-4 to TRBJ2-2; D is undetermined. Germline V CDR1 and CDR2: SGHNT, YYREEE (reference sequence). Trimming shortened V by 0 bases and J by 6 bases, and 15 bases separated the two germline ends. CDR3 length: 16 amino acids. This CDR3 is CASSLGRYGLAGELFF. Here the CDR3 DNA reads TGTGCCAGCAGCTTGGGCAGATATGGCTTGGCCGGGGAGCTGTTTTTT.

CDR3 protein: CAGQGGSPLHF. The CDR3 DNA follows: TGTGCAGGACAGGGTGGATCACCCCTCCACTTT. This chain connects TRBV25-1 to TRBJ1-6, with 8 bases aligning to TRBD1. Germline V CDR1 and CDR2: MGHDK, SYGVNS. The CDR3 sequence is 11 residues long.

This clonotype was observed at least ten times. This chain uses TRBV7-9 with TRBJ2-7, with 9 bases fitting TRBD2. Germline CDR1 SEHNR, CDR2 FQNEAQ (reference sequence). Trimming took 5 bases from V and 3 from J; bases not matched to a gene: 11. The CDR3 is made up of 16 amino acids. CDR3 sequence (DNA): TGTGCCAGCAGCCTAAACATGTTAGCGGGGGTCTACGAGCAGTACTTC. This encodes CASSLNMLAGVYEQYF.

Comment on this clonotype: The CDR3 does not close with the conserved phenylalanine or tryptophan, likely indicating a read error. The limits of the CDR3 on the DNA are not certain, so only TCRdb's listed CDR3 is given. The rearrangement uses TRBV12-3 or TRBV12-4 and TRBJ1-2. With termini counted, the CDR3 has 11 amino acids. The CDR3 sequence is CASIDWVGRDL.

This clonotype was seen ten or more times. A read error may explain this, as a much larger clone is one base away. This chain uses TRBV28 with TRBJ2-7; 13 bases are shared with TRBD2. Germline CDR1 is MDHEN and CDR2 is SYDVKM. The CDR3 has 15 residues. V was pared by 5 bases and J by 2 bases, with 3 bases of the junction left unmatched. The CDR3 region has the DNA TGTGCCAGCAGTGCCGGACTAGCGGGAGCCTACGAGCAGTACTTC. This codes for CASSAGLAGAYEQYF.

The gene calls are TRBV20-1 and TRBJ1-2; 8 bases fit TRBD1. Looked up from germline, CDR1 is DFQATT and CDR2 is SNEGSKA (reference sequence). This CDR3 region has 13 residues. V was clipped by 6 bases and J by 8 bases; unmatched bases: 11. The CDR3 here is CSAGIDRGYGYTF. The CDR3 DNA reads as TGCAGTGCCGGAATAGACAGGGGCTACGGCTACACCTTC.

This clonotype showed up many times. The chain recombines TRBV6-2 or TRBV6-3 with TRBJ2-7; D remains unclear. CDR3 length: 12 amino acids. V gave up 7 bases and J gave up 0 bases, with 7 bases separating them. Germline-derived CDR1 and CDR2 are MNHEY and SVGEGT. CDR3 DNA sequence: TGTGCCAGCAATTTGGACTCCTACGAGCAGTACTTC. Translating gives CASNLDSYEQYF.

The CDR3 DNA sequence: TGTGCCACCAGAGCGGACAGGGGGCAAGGCTACACCTTC. Encoded protein: CATRADRGQGYTF. The chain is built from TRBV24-1 and TRBJ1-2; 11 bases are shared with TRBD1. The germline gives CDR1 KGHDR, CDR2 SFDVKD. The trim removed 7 bases at V and 8 bases at J, leaving 5 bases unmatched. There are 13 residues in the CDR3.

The chain is built from TRBV15 and TRBJ1-2; 9 bases are shared with TRBD1. Looked up from germline, CDR1 is LNHNV and CDR2 is YYDKDF (reference sequence). Trimming at V came to 9 bases and at J to 1 base, leaving 3 bases not matched to a gene. There are 13 residues in the CDR3. For the CDR3, the DNA is TGTGCCACGCGACAGGGGGATAACTATGGCTACACCTTC. Translation: CATRQGDNYGYTF.